This entry features one TCR beta chain sequence. The library labeled individual cDNA molecules by adding unique molecular identifiers to them. MiXCR, applied by TCRdb to the RACE reads, yields one record per CDR3 protein. This sample has fewer than 300,000 distinct CDR3 sequences, with 8.6% found just once. Time point of the sample: pre-sensitization, week 0. Treatment defined: therapeutic diphenylcyclopropenone sensitization with weekly scalp DPC. Samples of blood were obtained prior to the application of each patch test. The authors extracted total RNA from unfractionated whole blood. The record originates from a study of human T cells and chemical hapten exposure. After removal of 6 bases from V and 4 bases from J, the junction contained 5 bases not matched to a gene. This CDR3 has 16 residues.

The specimen comprised whole blood, sampled in connection with sensitization to the hapten diphenylcyclopropenone (DPC). The origin of this receptor is a woman aged 40 to 50 with alopecia areata. Some clones in this sample may be carry-over from other donors' samples. The J gene is TRBJ2-2, the V gene TRBV12-3 or TRBV12-4, with 13 bases matching TRBD2. The CDR3: CASSRRLAGGTGELFF. As DNA, the CDR3 is TGTGCCAGCAGCCGAAGACTAGCGGGGGGCACCGGGGAGCTGTTTTTT.